The subject of this entry is one TCR beta chain. Its cognate antigen is unknown. Trimming removed 0 bases from V and 11 bases from J; junction bases left unmatched: 16. Germline V gene lookup returns CDR1 SGDLS and CDR2 YYNGEE. This CDR3 spans 17 amino acids. This record belongs to a study of graft-versus-host responses after intestinal transplantation. Study-level background: Transplantation in recipients was multivisceral, liver-intestinal, or isolated intestinal.

The repertoire was sequenced with immunoSEQ multiplex PCR; TCRdb's copy has only in-frame clones and lacks some. The sample consists of thousands of clones, 85% to 95% of them appearing once. Study-wide results and limits: Investigators detected GvH clones in recipient marrow, with some emerging earlier in ileum or blood. Early declines in HvG clones that occurred post-transplant were associated with peak circulating GvH clone levels.

The sequencing here drew on PBMCs, taken about 30 days after intestinal transplant. The chain couples TRBV9 to TRBJ2-1; 8 bases are a match to TRBD2. The sequence was collected from a human patient who received an intestinal transplant, so some T cells may come from the graft donor. CDR3 protein: CASSVAIGPVAGSKQFF. CDR3 nucleotides: TGTGCCAGCAGCGTAGCTATCGGCCCGGTAGCGGGGTCTAAGCAGTTCTTC.